One and the same sample provided the 2 T cell receptor beta chains below, sequenced in a study of blood T cell repertoires in COVID-19. The method was immunoSEQ multiplex PCR; TCRdb's version includes in-frame clones alone and lacks a portion of them. Of about 97,000 clones in the sample, 75% to 95% were seen once. The sample comprised peripheral blood. The receptors come from a man younger than 35 with acute or convalescent COVID-19.

The chain recombines TRBV12-3 or TRBV12-4 with TRBJ1-1; perhaps TRBD1 as D (6 bases). CDR3 length: 12 amino acids. The V gene lost 3 bases and the J gene lost 9 bases, with 11 bases spanning the gap. CDR3 loop: CASSLSGQKAFF. For the CDR3, the DNA is TGTGCCAGCAGTTTGAGTGGACAGAAAGCTTTCTTT.

J is TRBJ1-2 and V is TRBV5-5; 9 bases agree with TRBD1. Germline V gene data show CDR1 as SGHKS and CDR2 as YYEKEE (reference sequence). V lost 4 bases and J lost 6; bases outside the gene matches: 10. The CDR3 length is 15 residues. The CDR3 loop is CASSLLGGTGHGYTF. The CDR3 DNA reads TGTGCCAGCAGCCTTTTGGGAGGGACAGGGCATGGCTACACCTTC.